Listed below are T cell receptor beta chains from one sample, sequenced in a study of blood T cells in healthy people across ages. TCRdb ran MiXCR on the 5' RACE reads and lists one entry per CDR3 protein. The sample holds around 1,800,000 distinct CDR3 sequences, roughly two fifths seen once. The sequencing sample was made of blood. These receptor sequences come from a human donor in good health. Each CDR3 is given with its conserved first and last residue. Each record gives: J gene, D gene, V gene, clone size, CDR3 protein, CDR3 DNA. The D gene is left open where the match is weak. Only part of the rows carry a size: once, few, many, or a class if the clone is expanded.

J gene: TRBJ2-1
D gene: .
V gene: TRBV7-9
clone size: few
CDR3 protein: CASSLISVDEQFF
CDR3 DNA: TGTGCCAGCAGCTTAATATCGGTGGATGAGCAGTTCTTC

J gene: TRBJ1-5
D gene: .
V gene: TRBV7-2
clone size: .
CDR3 protein: CASSMSGTQNQPQHF
CDR3 DNA: TGTGCCAGCAGCATGTCCGGGACACAAAATCAGCCCCAGCATTTT

J gene: TRBJ2-7
D gene: .
V gene: TRBV27
clone size: few
CDR3 protein: CASSYLPGDEQYF
CDR3 DNA: TGTGCCAGCAGTTACCTGCCCGGTGACGAGCAGTACTTC

J gene: TRBJ2-5
D gene: .
V gene: TRBV7-2
clone size: .
CDR3 protein: CASSLNWYRQETQYF
CDR3 DNA: TGTGCCAGCAGCTTAAACTGGTACAGACAGGAGACCCAGTACTTC

J gene: TRBJ1-5
D gene: .
V gene: TRBV19
clone size: .
CDR3 protein: CASGFPGPQHF
CDR3 DNA: TGTGCGTCCGGGTTCCCCGGGCCCCAGCATTTT

J gene: TRBJ1-6
D gene: .
V gene: TRBV20-1
clone size: .
CDR3 protein: CSASSPGRPNSPLHF
CDR3 DNA: TGCAGTGCTAGCTCACCGGGACGTCCTAATTCACCCCTCCACTTT

J gene: TRBJ2-3
D gene: TRBD2
V gene: TRBV18
clone size: .
CDR3 protein: CASSPRGLAGMNTDTQYF
CDR3 DNA: TGTGCCAGCTCACCCCGAGGACTAGCGGGGATGAACACAGATACGCAGTATTTT

J gene: TRBJ2-3
D gene: TRBD2
V gene: TRBV29-1
clone size: .
CDR3 protein: CSVRRGSPDTQYF
CDR3 DNA: TGCAGCGTTAGGCGGGGGTCCCCAGATACGCAGTATTTT

J gene: TRBJ2-1
D gene: .
V gene: TRBV7-2
clone size: .
CDR3 protein: CASSQSWDEQFF
CDR3 DNA: TGTGCCAGCAGCCAGTCCTGGGATGAGCAGTTCTTC

J gene: TRBJ2-2
D gene: .
V gene: TRBV29-1
clone size: few
CDR3 protein: CSAEGRGNGELFF
CDR3 DNA: TGCAGCGCCGAGGGCAGGGGCAACGGGGAGCTGTTTTTT

J gene: TRBJ1-6
D gene: .
V gene: TRBV5-5
clone size: .
CDR3 protein: CASSGWGGTDNSPLHF
CDR3 DNA: TGTGCCAGCTCCGGTTGGGGGGGGACCGATAATTCACCCCTCCACTTT

J gene: TRBJ2-1
D gene: .
V gene: TRBV7-9
clone size: few
CDR3 protein: CASSLRAGVDEQFF
CDR3 DNA: TGTGCCAGCAGCTTAAGGGCAGGGGTGGATGAGCAGTTCTTC

J gene: TRBJ2-1
D gene: .
V gene: TRBV4-3
clone size: .
CDR3 protein: CASSQDPGFYNEQFF
CDR3 DNA: TGCGCCAGCAGCCAAGATCCAGGGTTCTACAATGAGCAGTTCTTC

J gene: TRBJ2-2
D gene: TRBD2
V gene: TRBV15
clone size: .
CDR3 protein: CATSTGGTLGGELFF
CDR3 DNA: TGTGCCACCAGCACCGGGGGGACCCTTGGCGGGGAGCTGTTTTTT

J gene: TRBJ2-3
D gene: .
V gene: TRBV27
clone size: .
CDR3 protein: CASKGFNSRTDTQYF
CDR3 DNA: TGTGCCAGCAAGGGGTTCAACAGTAGAACAGATACGCAGTATTTT

J gene: TRBJ2-3
D gene: TRBD1
V gene: TRBV7-9
clone size: once
CDR3 protein: CASSPWTGDGTDTQYF
CDR3 DNA: TGTGCCAGCAGCCCATGGACAGGGGACGGCACAGATACGCAGTATTTT

J gene: TRBJ2-7
D gene: TRBD1
V gene: TRBV4-1
clone size: few
CDR3 protein: CASSQELTGEYYEQYF
CDR3 DNA: TGCGCCAGCAGCCAAGAACTGACAGGGGAGTACTACGAGCAGTACTTC

J gene: TRBJ2-7
D gene: TRBD1
V gene: TRBV4-1
clone size: few
CDR3 protein: CASSQYIGQGIYEQYF
CDR3 DNA: TGCGCCAGCAGCCAATATATCGGACAGGGGATCTACGAGCAGTACTTC

J gene: TRBJ2-5
D gene: .
V gene: TRBV15
clone size: few
CDR3 protein: CATSRDRLQETQYF
CDR3 DNA: TGTGCCACCAGCAGGGACAGACTCCAAGAGACCCAGTACTTC

J gene: TRBJ2-7
D gene: TRBD1
V gene: TRBV29-1
clone size: .
CDR3 protein: CSGVLDRGTYEQYF
CDR3 DNA: TGCAGCGGCGTTCTGGACAGGGGGACCTACGAGCAGTACTTC

J gene: TRBJ2-1
D gene: TRBD2
V gene: TRBV29-1
clone size: many
CDR3 protein: CSVGGLADSYNEQFF
CDR3 DNA: TGCAGCGTTGGGGGACTAGCGGACTCCTACAATGAGCAGTTCTTC

J gene: TRBJ2-3
D gene: .
V gene: TRBV5-1
clone size: few
CDR3 protein: CASGLDSGNIDTQYF
CDR3 DNA: TGCGCCAGCGGCTTGGATTCAGGGAATATCGATACGCAGTATTTT

J gene: TRBJ2-1
D gene: TRBD2
V gene: TRBV6-6
clone size: few
CDR3 protein: CASSYSSGTSGVGEQFF
CDR3 DNA: TGTGCCAGCAGTTACTCGAGTGGGACTAGCGGGGTTGGTGAGCAGTTTTTC

J gene: TRBJ2-3
D gene: .
V gene: TRBV24-1
clone size: .
CDR3 protein: CATSGSKGRTDTQYF
CDR3 DNA: TGTGCCACCAGTGGGTCCAAGGGGCGCACAGATACGCAGTATTTT

J gene: TRBJ1-2
D gene: .
V gene: TRBV3-1
clone size: .
CDR3 protein: CASSLRGGSGYGYTF
CDR3 DNA: TGTGCCAGCAGCCTCAGAGGGGGTTCAGGCTATGGCTACACCTTC

J gene: TRBJ2-1
D gene: .
V gene: TRBV5-6
clone size: few
CDR3 protein: CASSSGRLGTYNEQFF
CDR3 DNA: TGTGCCAGCAGTAGCGGCCGACTAGGTACCTACAATGAGCAGTTCTTC

J gene: TRBJ2-1
D gene: .
V gene: TRBV7-9
clone size: few
CDR3 protein: CASSPSWDEQFF
CDR3 DNA: TGTGCCAGCAGCCCGAGTTGGGATGAGCAGTTCTTC

J gene: TRBJ2-5
D gene: TRBD1
V gene: TRBV7-2
clone size: few
CDR3 protein: CASSSRTGGNGETQYF
CDR3 DNA: TGTGCCAGCAGCTCCAGGACAGGGGGAAACGGTGAGACCCAGTACTTC